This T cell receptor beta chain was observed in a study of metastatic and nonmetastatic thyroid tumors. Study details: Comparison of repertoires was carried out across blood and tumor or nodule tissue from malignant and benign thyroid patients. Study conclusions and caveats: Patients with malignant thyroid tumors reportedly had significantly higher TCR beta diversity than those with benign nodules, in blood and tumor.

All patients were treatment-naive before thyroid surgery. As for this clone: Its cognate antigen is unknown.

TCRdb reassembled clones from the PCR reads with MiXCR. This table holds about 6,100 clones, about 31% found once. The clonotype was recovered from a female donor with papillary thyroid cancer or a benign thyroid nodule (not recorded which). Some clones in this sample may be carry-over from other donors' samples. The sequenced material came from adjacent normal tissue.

The CDR3 spells CSVAGNTEAFF. As DNA, the CDR3 is TGCAGTGTTGCAGGAAACACTGAAGCTTTCTTT. The chain employs TRBV20-1 and TRBJ1-1; D unclear. The length of the CDR3 is 11 residues. V was clipped by 7 bases and J by 2 bases, with 8 bases between them. The germline V gene has CDR1 DFQATT and CDR2 SNEGSKA (reference sequence).